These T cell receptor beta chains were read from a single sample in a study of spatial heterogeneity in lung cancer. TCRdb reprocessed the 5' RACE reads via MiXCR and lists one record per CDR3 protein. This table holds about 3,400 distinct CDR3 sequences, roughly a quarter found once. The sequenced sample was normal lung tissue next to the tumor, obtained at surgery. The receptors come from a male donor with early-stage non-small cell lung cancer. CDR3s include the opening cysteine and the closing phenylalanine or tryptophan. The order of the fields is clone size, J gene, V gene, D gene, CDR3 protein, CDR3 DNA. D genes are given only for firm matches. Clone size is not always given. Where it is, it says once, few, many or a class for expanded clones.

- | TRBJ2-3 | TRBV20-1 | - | CSARIQGPDTQYF | TGCAGTGCTAGAATACAGGGACCAGATACGCAGTATTTT
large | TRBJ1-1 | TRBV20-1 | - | CSARAPPAFF | TGCAGTGCTAGAGCCCCTCCGGCTTTCTTT
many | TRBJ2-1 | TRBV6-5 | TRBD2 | CASSYRSGSGDEQFF | TGTGCCAGCAGTTACCGAAGCGGGAGCGGCGATGAGCAGTTCTTC
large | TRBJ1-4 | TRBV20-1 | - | CSARDGGTARNEKLFF | TGCAGTGCTAGAGATGGGGGGACGGCCCGTAATGAAAAACTGTTTTTT
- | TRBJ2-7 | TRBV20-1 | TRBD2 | CSARDYGASGRDSYEQYF | TGCAGTGCTAGAGATTACGGCGCTAGCGGGAGAGACTCCTACGAGCAGTACTTC
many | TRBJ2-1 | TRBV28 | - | CAWGSSAGPDEQFF | TGTGCCTGGGGTTCCAGTGCAGGGCCCGATGAGCAGTTCTTC
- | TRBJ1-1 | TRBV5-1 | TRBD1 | CASSLQPAGGSSRAFF | TGCGCCAGCAGCTTGCAACCTGCAGGGGGCTCCTCTCGGGCTTTCTTT
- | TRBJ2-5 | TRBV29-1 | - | CSVRGVQETQYF | TGCAGCGTCAGGGGGGTCCAAGAGACCCAGTACTTC
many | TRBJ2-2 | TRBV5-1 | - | CASSLQRNTGELFF | TGCGCCAGCAGCTTACAGAGAAACACCGGGGAGCTGTTTTTT
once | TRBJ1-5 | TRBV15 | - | CATSRAAGNQPQHF | TGTGCCACCAGCAGAGCTGCAGGAAATCAGCCCCAGCATTTT
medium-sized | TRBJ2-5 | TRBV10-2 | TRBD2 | CASTRLAGEETQYF | TGCGCCAGCACCCGACTAGCGGGGGAAGAGACCCAGTACTTC
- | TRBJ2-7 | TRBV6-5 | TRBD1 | CASSSGQGAYEQYF | TGTGCCAGCAGTTCCGGGCAGGGGGCTTACGAGCAGTACTTC
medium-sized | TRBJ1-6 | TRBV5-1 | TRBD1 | CASSTNRGFNSPLHF | TGCGCCAGCAGCACCAACAGGGGATTTAATTCACCCCTCCACTTT
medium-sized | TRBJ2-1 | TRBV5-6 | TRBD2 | CASTLAGGPVEQFF | TGTGCCAGTACGCTAGCGGGAGGGCCTGTTGAGCAGTTCTTC
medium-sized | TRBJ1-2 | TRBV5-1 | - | CASSLAGVDYGYTF | TGCGCCAGCAGCCTGGCGGGAGTAGACTATGGCTACACCTTC
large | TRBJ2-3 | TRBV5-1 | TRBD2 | CASRQIAGGGPDTQYF | TGCGCCAGCAGACAAATAGCGGGAGGAGGCCCAGATACGCAGTATTTT
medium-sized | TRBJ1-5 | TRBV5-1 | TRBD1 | CASSSGQGEGEPQHF | TGCGCCAGCAGCTCAGGACAGGGAGAGGGGGAGCCCCAGCATTTT